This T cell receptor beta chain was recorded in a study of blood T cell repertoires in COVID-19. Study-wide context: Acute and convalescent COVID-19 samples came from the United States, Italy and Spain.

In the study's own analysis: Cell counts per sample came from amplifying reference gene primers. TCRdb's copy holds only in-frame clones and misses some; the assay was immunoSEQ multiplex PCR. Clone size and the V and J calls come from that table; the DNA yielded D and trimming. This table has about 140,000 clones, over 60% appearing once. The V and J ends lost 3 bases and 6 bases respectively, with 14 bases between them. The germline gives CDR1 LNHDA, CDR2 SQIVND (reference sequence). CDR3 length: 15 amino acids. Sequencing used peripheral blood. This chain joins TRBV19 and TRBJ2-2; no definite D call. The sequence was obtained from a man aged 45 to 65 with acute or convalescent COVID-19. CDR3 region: CASSMRSSPPGELFF. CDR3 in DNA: TGTGCCAGTAGTATGCGGTCCTCCCCCCCCGGGGAGCTGTTTTTT.